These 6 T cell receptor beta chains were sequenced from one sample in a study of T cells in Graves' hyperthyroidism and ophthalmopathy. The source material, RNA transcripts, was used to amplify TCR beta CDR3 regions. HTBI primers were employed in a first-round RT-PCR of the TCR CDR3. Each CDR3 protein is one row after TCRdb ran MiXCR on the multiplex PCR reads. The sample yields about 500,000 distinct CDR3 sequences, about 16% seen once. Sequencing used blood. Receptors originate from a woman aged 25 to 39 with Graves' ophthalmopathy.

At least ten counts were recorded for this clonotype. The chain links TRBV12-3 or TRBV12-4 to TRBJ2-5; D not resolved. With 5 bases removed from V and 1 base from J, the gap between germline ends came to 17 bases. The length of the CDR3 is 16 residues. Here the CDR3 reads CASSDTTGLLQETQYF. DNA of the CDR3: TGTGCCAGCAGTGACACCACCGGGCTTCTCCAAGAGACCCAGTACTTC.

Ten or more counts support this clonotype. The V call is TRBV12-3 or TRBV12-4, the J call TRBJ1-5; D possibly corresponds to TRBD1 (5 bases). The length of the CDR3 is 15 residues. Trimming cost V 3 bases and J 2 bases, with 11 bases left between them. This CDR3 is CASSFWGGRNQPQHF. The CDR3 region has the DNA TGTGCCAGCAGTTTTTGGGGGGGACGCAATCAGCCCCAGCATTTT.

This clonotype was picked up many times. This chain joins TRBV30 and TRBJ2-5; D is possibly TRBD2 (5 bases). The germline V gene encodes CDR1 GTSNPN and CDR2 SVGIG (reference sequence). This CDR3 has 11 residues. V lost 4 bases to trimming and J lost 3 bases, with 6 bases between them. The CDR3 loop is CAWTGEETQYF. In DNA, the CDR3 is TGTGCCTGGACCGGGGAAGAGACCCAGTACTTC.

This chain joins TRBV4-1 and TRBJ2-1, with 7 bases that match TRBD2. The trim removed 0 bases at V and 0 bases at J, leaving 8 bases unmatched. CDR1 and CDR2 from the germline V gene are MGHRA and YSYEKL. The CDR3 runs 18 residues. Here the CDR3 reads CASSQDASGTSSYNEQFF. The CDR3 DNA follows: TGCGCCAGCAGCCAAGACGCTAGCGGAACCAGCTCCTACAATGAGCAGTTCTTC.

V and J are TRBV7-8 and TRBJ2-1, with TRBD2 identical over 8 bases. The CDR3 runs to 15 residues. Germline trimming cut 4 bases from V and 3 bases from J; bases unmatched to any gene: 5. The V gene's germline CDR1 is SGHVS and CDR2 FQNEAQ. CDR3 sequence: CASSYRLANYNEQFF. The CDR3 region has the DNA TGTGCCAGCAGCTATCGACTAGCGAACTACAATGAGCAGTTCTTC.

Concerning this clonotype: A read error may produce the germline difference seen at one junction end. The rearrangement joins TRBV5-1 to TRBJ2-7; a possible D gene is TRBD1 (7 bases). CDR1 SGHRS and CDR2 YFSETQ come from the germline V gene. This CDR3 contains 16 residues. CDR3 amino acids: CASSFFDRAGSYEQYF. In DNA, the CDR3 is TGTGCCAGCAGCTTCTTCGACAGGGCCGGGAGCTACGAGCAGTACTTC.